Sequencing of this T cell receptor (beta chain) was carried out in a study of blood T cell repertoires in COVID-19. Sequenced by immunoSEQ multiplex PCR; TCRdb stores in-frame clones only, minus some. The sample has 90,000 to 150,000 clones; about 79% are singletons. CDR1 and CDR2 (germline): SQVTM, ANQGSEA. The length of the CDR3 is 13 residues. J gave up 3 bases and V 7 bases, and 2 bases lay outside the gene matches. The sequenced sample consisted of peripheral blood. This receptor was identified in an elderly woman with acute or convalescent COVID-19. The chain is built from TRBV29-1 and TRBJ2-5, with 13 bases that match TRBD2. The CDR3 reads CSGGTSGKETQYF. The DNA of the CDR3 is TGCAGCGGGGGGACTAGCGGGAAAGAGACCCAGTACTTC.